These T cell receptor beta chains were read from a single sample in a study of Ad26.COV2.S vaccination and SARS-CoV-2 variants. Using immunoSEQ multiplex PCR, the repertoire was profiled, and TCRdb retains in-frame clones only, with some absent. The repertoire consists of about 370,000 clones, with less than 90% occurring once and the leading ten covering 3.5%. Material: peripheral blood, obtained in a trial of Ad26.COV2.S vaccine versus placebo. These receptors originate from a person aged 18 to 65 who received the Ad26.COV2.S COVID-19 vaccine or a placebo. The CDR3 runs from the conserved cysteine through the conserved F or W. A D gene is named only where the DNA matches it firmly. Some rows mark clone size as missing; the rest say once, few, many or name a class of expanded clone.

>-|TRBJ1-2|-|TRBV6-5
CASSYSWQAGNYGYTF
TGTGCCAGCAGTTACTCTTGGCAGGCAGGGAACTATGGCTACACCTTC
>-|TRBJ2-5|-|TRBV6-1
CASSEAPGGQETQYF
TGTGCCAGCAGTGAAGCCCCAGGGGGGCAAGAGACCCAGTACTTC
>-|TRBJ1-2|TRBD1|TRBV19
CATRDRSNYGYTF
TGTGCCACCCGGGACAGAAGCAACTATGGCTACACCTTC
>-|TRBJ2-1|-|TRBV12-5
CASVGLSSYNEQFF
TGTGCTAGTGTCGGCTTGAGCTCCTACAATGAGCAGTTCTTC
>-|TRBJ1-6|TRBD1|TRBV10-3
CAISEETGTGGNSPLHF
TGTGCCATCAGTGAGGAAACTGGGACAGGGGGCAATTCACCCCTCCACTTT
>-|TRBJ2-2|TRBD2|TRBV11-3
CASSSSGGANTGELFF
TGTGCCAGCAGCTCAAGCGGGGGGGCGAACACCGGGGAGCTGTTTTTT
>-|TRBJ1-1|-|TRBV6-6
CASRIENTEAFF
TGTGCCAGCAGGATTGAGAACACTGAAGCTTTCTTT
>-|TRBJ2-7|-|TRBV27
CASNPFGAAKPDYEQYF
TGTGCCAGCAATCCATTCGGGGCCGCAAAACCCGACTACGAGCAGTACTTC
>once|TRBJ2-1|-|TRBV25-1
CASSGSGTPFNEQFF
TGTGCCAGCAGTGGTAGCGGCACCCCCTTCAATGAGCAGTTCTTC
>-|TRBJ1-1|-|TRBV6-5
CASNYGEDTEAFF
TGTGCCAGCAATTACGGTGAAGACACTGAAGCTTTCTTT
>-|TRBJ2-7|-|TRBV30
CAWSPAQGSKYEQYF
TGTGCCTGGAGCCCGGCACAGGGTTCAAAATACGAGCAGTACTTC
>-|TRBJ1-1|-|TRBV12-3/TRBV12-4
CASRVGGTEAFF
TGTGCCAGCAGGGTGGGGGGCACTGAAGCTTTCTTT
>-|TRBJ2-5|-|TRBV19
CASSSQGQETQYF
TGTGCCAGTAGTTCCCAGGGACAAGAGACCCAGTACTTC
>-|TRBJ2-1|-|TRBV7-9
CASSLDRNEQFF
TGTGCCAGCAGCTTAGATCGCAATGAGCAGTTCTTC
>-|TRBJ1-2|-|TRBV10-3
CAISQDVNYGYTF
TGTGCCATCAGCCAGGACGTGAACTATGGCTACACCTTC
>few|TRBJ2-7|-|TRBV6-6
CASSYLESYEQYF
TGTGCCAGCAGTTACCTAGAGTCCTACGAGCAGTACTTC